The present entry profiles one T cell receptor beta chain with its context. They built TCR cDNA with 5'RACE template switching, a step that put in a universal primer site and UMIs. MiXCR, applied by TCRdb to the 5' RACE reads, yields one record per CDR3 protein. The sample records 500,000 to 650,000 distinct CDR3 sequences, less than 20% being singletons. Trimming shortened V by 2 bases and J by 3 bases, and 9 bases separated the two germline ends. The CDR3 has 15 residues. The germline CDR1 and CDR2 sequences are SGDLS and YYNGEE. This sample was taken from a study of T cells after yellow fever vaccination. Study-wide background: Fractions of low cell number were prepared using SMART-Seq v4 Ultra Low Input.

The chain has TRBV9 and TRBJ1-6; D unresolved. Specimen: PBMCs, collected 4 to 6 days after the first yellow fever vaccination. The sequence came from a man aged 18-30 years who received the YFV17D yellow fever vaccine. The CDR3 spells CASSVSDNYNSPLHF. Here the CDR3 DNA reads TGTGCCAGCAGCGTGTCAGACAACTATAATTCACCCCTCCACTTT. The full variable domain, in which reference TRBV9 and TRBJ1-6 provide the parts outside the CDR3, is DSGVTQTPKHLITATGQRVTLRCSPRSGDLSVYWYQQSLDQGLQFLIQYYNGEERAKGNILERFSAQQFPDLHSELNLSSLELGDSALYFCASSVSDNYNSPLHFGNGTRLTVT.